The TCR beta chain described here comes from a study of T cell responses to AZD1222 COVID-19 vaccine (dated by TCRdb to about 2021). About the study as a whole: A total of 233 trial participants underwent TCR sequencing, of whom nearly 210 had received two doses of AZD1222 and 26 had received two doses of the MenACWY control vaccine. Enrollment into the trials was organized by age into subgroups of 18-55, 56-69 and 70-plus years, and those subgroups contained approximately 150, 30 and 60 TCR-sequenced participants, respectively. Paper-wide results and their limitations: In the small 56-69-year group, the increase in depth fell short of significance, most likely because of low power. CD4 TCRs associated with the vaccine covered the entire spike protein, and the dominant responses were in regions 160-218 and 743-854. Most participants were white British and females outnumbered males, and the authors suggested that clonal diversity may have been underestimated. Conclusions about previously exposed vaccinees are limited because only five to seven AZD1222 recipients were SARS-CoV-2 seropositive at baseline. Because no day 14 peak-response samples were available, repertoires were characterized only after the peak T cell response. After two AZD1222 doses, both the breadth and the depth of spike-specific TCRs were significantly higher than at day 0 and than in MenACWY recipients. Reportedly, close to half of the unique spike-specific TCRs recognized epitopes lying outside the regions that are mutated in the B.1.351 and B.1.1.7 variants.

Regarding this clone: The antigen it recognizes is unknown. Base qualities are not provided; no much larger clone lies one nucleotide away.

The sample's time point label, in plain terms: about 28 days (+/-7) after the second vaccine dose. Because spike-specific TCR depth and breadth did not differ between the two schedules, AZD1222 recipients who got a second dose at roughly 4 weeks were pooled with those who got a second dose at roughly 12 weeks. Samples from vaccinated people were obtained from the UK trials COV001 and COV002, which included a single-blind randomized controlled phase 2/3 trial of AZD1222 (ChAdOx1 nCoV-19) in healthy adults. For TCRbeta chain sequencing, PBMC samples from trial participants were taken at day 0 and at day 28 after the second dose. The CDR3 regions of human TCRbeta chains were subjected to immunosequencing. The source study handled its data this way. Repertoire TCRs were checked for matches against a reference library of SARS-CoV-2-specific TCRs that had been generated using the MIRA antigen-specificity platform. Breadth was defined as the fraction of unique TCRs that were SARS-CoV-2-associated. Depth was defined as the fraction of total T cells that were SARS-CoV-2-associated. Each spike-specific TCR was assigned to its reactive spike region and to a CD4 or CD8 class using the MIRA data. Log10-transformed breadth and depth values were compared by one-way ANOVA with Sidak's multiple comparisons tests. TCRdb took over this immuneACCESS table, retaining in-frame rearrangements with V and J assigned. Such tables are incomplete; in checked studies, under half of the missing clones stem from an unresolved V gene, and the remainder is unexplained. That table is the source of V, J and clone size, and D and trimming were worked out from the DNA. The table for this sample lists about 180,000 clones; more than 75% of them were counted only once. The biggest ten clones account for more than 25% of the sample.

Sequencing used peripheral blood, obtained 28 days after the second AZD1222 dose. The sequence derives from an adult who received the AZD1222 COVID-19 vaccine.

The CDR3 reads as follows: CASSLDTGELFF. The nucleotide sequence reads TGTGCCAGCAGCTTAGACACCGGGGAGCTGTTTTTT. Recombination joined TRBV5-4 with TRBJ2-2, with no D gene named confidently. Per the germline V gene (reference sequence), SGHNT is the CDR1 and YYREEE is the CDR2. V loses 2 bases of germline sequence and J loses 3 bases, and the interval between the two ends is 2 bases. The CDR3 sequence holds 12 residues, the cysteine and phenylalanine included. The entry retains the CDR3 DNA only, 36 bases that are in frame from base 1.